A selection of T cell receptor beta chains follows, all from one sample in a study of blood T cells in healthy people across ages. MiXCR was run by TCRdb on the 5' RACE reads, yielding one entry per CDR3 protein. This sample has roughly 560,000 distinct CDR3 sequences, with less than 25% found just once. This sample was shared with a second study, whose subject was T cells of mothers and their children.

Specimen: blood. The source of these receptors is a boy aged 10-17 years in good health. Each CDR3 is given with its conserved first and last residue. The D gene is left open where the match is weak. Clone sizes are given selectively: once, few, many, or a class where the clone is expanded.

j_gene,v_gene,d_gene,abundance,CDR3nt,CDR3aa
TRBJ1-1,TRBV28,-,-,TGTGCCAGCAGTTCGATAGGGGGAGGGAACACTGAAGCTTTCTTT,CASSSIGGGNTEAFF
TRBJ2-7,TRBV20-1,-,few,TGCAGTGCTGATAACCGGGACTTCTCCTACGAGCAGTACTTC,CSADNRDFSYEQYF
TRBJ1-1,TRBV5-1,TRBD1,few,TGCGCCAGCAGCTTGGGGACAGGGGACACTGAAGCTTTCTTT,CASSLGTGDTEAFF
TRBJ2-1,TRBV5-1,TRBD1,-,TGCGCCAGCAGCTCGGGACAGGGATATGAGCAGTTCTTC,CASSSGQGYEQFF
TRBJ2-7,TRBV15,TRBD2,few,TGTGCCACCAGCAGCTTCGGCCTCCAGCGGGACTACGAGCAGTACTTC,CATSSFGLQRDYEQYF
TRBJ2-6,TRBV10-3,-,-,TGTGCCATCAGGAAAAGCTCTGGGGCCGACGTCCTGACTTTC,CAIRKSSGADVLTF
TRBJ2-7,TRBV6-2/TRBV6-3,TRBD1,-,TGTGCCAGCAGGCAACCAGGGGGCGGATCCTACGAGCAGTACTTC,CASRQPGGGSYEQYF
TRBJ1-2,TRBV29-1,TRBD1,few,TGCAGCGAGGGGACAGGGGATAGCTATGGCTACACCTTC,CSEGTGDSYGYTF
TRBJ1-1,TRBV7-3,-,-,TGTGCCAGCAGCTTAGAAGGGAAGGCGATGAACACTGAAGCTTTCTTT,CASSLEGKAMNTEAFF
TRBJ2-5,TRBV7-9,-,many,TGTGCCAGCAGCGCTCAAAACCAAGAGACCCAGTACTTC,CASSAQNQETQYF
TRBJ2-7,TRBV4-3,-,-,TGCGCCAGCAGCGATGTAGTAGCGTATTGGAGCTACGAGCAGTACTTC,CASSDVVAYWSYEQYF
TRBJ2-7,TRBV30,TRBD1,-,TGTGCCTGGAGTGTAGGGACAGGCGTTCGATACGAGCAGTACTTC,CAWSVGTGVRYEQYF
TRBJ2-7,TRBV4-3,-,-,TGCGCCAGCAGCCAAGTCGTATTGGTAGCCGAGCAGTACTTC,CASSQVVLVAEQYF
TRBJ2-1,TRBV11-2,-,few,TGTGCCAGCAGCTTGCACACGGAGGTTGGTTACAATGAGCAGTTCTTC,CASSLHTEVGYNEQFF
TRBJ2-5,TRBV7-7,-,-,TGTGCTAGCAGCTTTGGGCCCTTACAAGAGACCCAGTACTTC,CASSFGPLQETQYF
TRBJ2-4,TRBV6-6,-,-,TGTGCCAGCAGTTATGGGAGTAGCGCGGAGCAAAACATTGAGTACTTC,CASSYGSSAEQNIEYF
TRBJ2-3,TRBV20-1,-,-,TGCAGTTTAGGCACGAGGGATACGCAGTATTTT,CSLGTRDTQYF
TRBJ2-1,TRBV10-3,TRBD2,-,TGTGCCATCAGTGAGTCTGCGGGGGGCTCGCACAATGAGCAGTTCTTC,CAISESAGGSHNEQFF
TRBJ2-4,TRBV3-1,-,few,TGTGCCAGCAGCCTATACACCGGGGGCAAAAACATTCAGTACTTC,CASSLYTGGKNIQYF
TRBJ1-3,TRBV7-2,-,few,TGTGCCAGCAGCTGGGCTTCCCCCCCGAGCTCTGGAAACACCATATATTTT,CASSWASPPSSGNTIYF
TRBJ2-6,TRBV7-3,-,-,TGTGCCAGCAGCTTAAAGTCTGGGGCCAACGTCCTGACTTTC,CASSLKSGANVLTF